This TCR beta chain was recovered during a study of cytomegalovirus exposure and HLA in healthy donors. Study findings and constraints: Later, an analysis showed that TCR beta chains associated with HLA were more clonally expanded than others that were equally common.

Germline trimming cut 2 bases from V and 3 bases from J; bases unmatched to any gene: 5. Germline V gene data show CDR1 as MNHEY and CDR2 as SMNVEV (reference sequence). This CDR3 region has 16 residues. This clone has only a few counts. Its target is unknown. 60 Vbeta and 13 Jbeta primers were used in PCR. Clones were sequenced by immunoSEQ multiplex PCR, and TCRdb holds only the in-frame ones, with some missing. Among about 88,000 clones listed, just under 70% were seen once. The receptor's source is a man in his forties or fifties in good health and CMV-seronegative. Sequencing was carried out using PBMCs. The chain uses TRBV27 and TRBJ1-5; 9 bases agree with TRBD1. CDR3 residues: CASSLRGQGYNQPQHF. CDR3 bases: TGTGCCAGCAGTTTACGAGGACAGGGGTACAATCAGCCCCAGCATTTT.